What follows are 28 T cell receptor beta chains derived from one specimen sequenced in a study of blood T cell repertoires in COVID-19. Assay used: immunoSEQ multiplex PCR; TCRdb lists only in-frame clones, some missing. The sample includes over 55,000 clones, more than 85% of them seen just once. Sequences were obtained from peripheral blood. The receptors here all came from a man aged 55 to 69 with acute or convalescent COVID-19.

V usage is TRBV5-4 and J usage is TRBJ2-3, with a possible D match to TRBD1 (6 bases). Germline assignment: CDR1 SGHNT and CDR2 YYREEE (reference sequence). This CDR3 contains 13 residues. Between the trimmed V and J ends, which lost 3 bases and 2 bases, there was a span of 7 bases. The CDR3 region has the DNA TGTGCCAGCAGCTGGGACATCACAGATACGCAGTATTTT. Amino acids: CASSWDITDTQYF.

The DNA of the CDR3 is TGTGCTAGTGAACAGGATAGCAATCAGCCCCAGCATTTT. This encodes CASEQDSNQPQHF. The chain uses TRBV12-5 and TRBJ1-5, with TRBD1 as a possible D gene (5 bases). V shed 7 bases and J shed 0 bases, with 7 bases lying between them. The length of the CDR3 is 13 residues. Looked up from germline, CDR1 is LGHNT and CDR2 is FRNRAP.

This chain joins TRBV11-2 and TRBJ1-1, with a possible D match to TRBD1 (5 bases). The CDR3 extends over 13 amino acids. V was clipped by 8 bases and J by 1 base, with 11 bases between them. Germline values: CDR1 SGHAT, CDR2 FQNNGV. In DNA form, the CDR3 reads TGTGCCAGCGCCCTAGACAGGAACACTGAAGCTTTCTTT. Amino acid sequence: CASALDRNTEAFF.

The chain combines TRBV4-1 with TRBJ2-1, with 12 bases fitting TRBD2. The CDR3 consists of 18 residues. Germline V CDR1 and CDR2: MGHRA, YSYEKL. V shed 1 base and J 2 bases; nucleotides not matched to a gene: 6. The CDR3 protein is CASSQVFRTSGAYNEQFF. For the CDR3, the DNA is TGCGCCAGCAGCCAAGTTTTTAGGACTAGCGGGGCCTACAATGAGCAGTTCTTC.

The chain links TRBV2 to TRBJ2-1, with D uncertain. From germline, CDR1 is SNHLY and CDR2 FYNNEI. This CDR3 region has 16 residues. V was pared by 2 bases and J by 3 bases, with 14 bases between. The CDR3 DNA sequence: TGTGCCAGCAGTGAACGAGGTAGCACCAACTACAATGAGCAGTTCTTC. It is translated as CASSERGSTNYNEQFF.

The genes are TRBV6-5 and TRBJ2-7; 7 bases are a match to TRBD1. V trimming: 5 bases; J trimming: 6 bases; junction bases outside the gene matches: 4. Per germline, CDR1 MNHEY and CDR2 SVGAGI. This CDR3 is 12 amino acids long. CDR3 sequence (DNA): TGTGCCAGCAGTCCACAGGGGCGCGAGCAGTACTTC. Translation gives CASSPQGREQYF.

This clone showed up just once. This chain links TRBV2 with TRBJ1-1, with TRBD1 matching 9 bases. Germline CDR1 is SNHLY and CDR2 is FYNNEI. This CDR3 spans 14 amino acids. Trimming took 7 bases from V and 5 from J; bases not matched to a gene: 8. The CDR3: CASIRQGGGTEAFF. The CDR3 DNA follows: TGTGCCAGCATCAGACAGGGGGGTGGTACTGAAGCTTTCTTT.

This sequence joins TRBV30 and TRBJ1-5, with D unclear. This CDR3 has 13 amino acids. Germline values: CDR1 GTSNPN, CDR2 SVGIG (reference sequence). V lost 5 bases and J 4 bases, leaving 12 bases between the germline ends. CDR3 nucleotide sequence: TGTGCCTGGGCGGTTAGAGGGAATCAGCCCCAGCATTTT. Translated: CAWAVRGNQPQHF.

The chain joins TRBV11-2 to TRBJ2-7, with D tentatively TRBD1 (5 bases). The germline V gene has CDR1 SGHAT and CDR2 FQNNGV. Trimming took off 6 bases at V and 4 bases at J, with 19 bases between the two ends. The CDR3 is 15 amino acids. CDR3 in DNA: TGTGCCAGCAGGACAATTAGGGGATTGGCTTACGAGCAGTACTTC. Translation gives CASRTIRGLAYEQYF.

The chain combines TRBV10-3 with TRBJ1-1; 9 bases match TRBD1. The V gene end was trimmed by 5 bases and the J gene end by 4 bases; junction bases not matched to a gene: 17. The CDR3 has 18 residues. Germline V gives CDR1 ENHRY, CDR2 SYGVKD. CDR3 nucleotides: TGTGCCATCAGTCGGTCCCAAAGAGGGACAGGGATGGGCACTGAAGCTTTCTTT. This translates into CAISRSQRGTGMGTEAFF.

The chain combines TRBV6-5 with TRBJ2-3, with TRBD1 matching over 7 bases. J lost 1 base, V lost 4 bases, and 5 bases had no gene match. Germline V lookup: CDR1 MNHEY, CDR2 SVGAGI. The length of the CDR3 is 15 residues. The CDR3 region is CASSLGQPRTDTQYF. CDR3 DNA: TGTGCCAGCAGTTTGGGACAGCCGCGCACAGATACGCAGTATTTT.

This clone appeared once. The chain combines TRBV4-1 with TRBJ2-7; 12 bases line up with TRBD2. This CDR3 comprises 14 residues. Germline CDR1 reads MGHRA; CDR2 reads YSYEKL. V lost 8 bases to trimming and J lost 2 bases; unmatched junction nucleotides: 4. CDR3 sequence (DNA): TGCGCCAGCTCCCGGACTAGCGGGACCTACGAGCAGTACTTC. The encoded protein is CASSRTSGTYEQYF.

CDR3 residues: CASRTGGRNQPQHF. The CDR3 DNA sequence: TGTGCCAGCAGGACAGGGGGACGAAATCAGCCCCAGCATTTT. This chain links TRBV6-5 with TRBJ1-5; the match to TRBD1 covers 9 bases. Germline V CDR1 and CDR2: MNHEY, SVGAGI. The trim removed 6 bases at V and 4 bases at J, leaving 4 bases unmatched. CDR3 length: 14 residues.

This chain uses TRBV25-1 with TRBJ2-5, with 9 bases aligning to TRBD2. Germline V lookup: CDR1 MGHDK, CDR2 SYGVNS. V was clipped by 4 bases and J by 4 bases; unmatched bases: 7. This CDR3 region has 15 residues. In DNA form, the CDR3 reads TGTGCCAGCAGTGTGGGCGGGAGGGCCAGAGAGACCCAGTACTTC. This translates into CASSVGGRARETQYF.

This sequence joins TRBV30 and TRBJ1-2, with D possibly TRBD1 on 5 matching bases. V lost 4 bases and J lost 3, with 15 bases in between. CDR1 and CDR2 from the germline V gene are GTSNPN and SVGIG (reference sequence). The length of the CDR3 is 14 residues. The CDR3, as DNA: TGTGCCTGGATCGTCCGGGGGTTTGACTATGGCTACACCTTC. Its translation: CAWIVRGFDYGYTF.

In this sample, this clone turned up once. The chain joins TRBV24-1 to TRBJ2-2; 10 bases align to TRBD1. The germline CDR1 and CDR2 sequences are KGHDR and SFDVKD. There are 14 residues in the CDR3. J gave up 5 bases and V 7 bases, and 3 bases lay outside the gene matches. The CDR3 here is CATRGQGRTGELFF. DNA of the CDR3: TGTGCCACCAGGGGACAGGGGAGGACCGGGGAGCTGTTTTTT.

This sequence joins TRBV5-1 and TRBJ2-3; TRBD2 matches 10 bases. From germline, CDR1 is SGHRS and CDR2 YFSETQ. The CDR3 has 16 residues. V was clipped by 0 bases and J by 4 bases; unmatched bases: 5. Written as DNA, the CDR3 is TGCGCCAGCAGCTTGGTCCGGCTAGCGGGAGCAGATACGCAGTATTTT. This sequence encodes CASSLVRLAGADTQYF.

The V gene is TRBV7-8, the J gene TRBJ1-2, with D perhaps matching TRBD1 (5 bases). V gave up 0 bases and J gave up 4 bases, with 15 bases separating them. The length of the CDR3 is 16 residues. CDR1 and CDR2 from the germline V gene are SGHVS and FQNEAQ. The CDR3 nucleotides are TGTGCCAGCAGCTTAGCCAGCGGGCAGGGACTCTATGGCTACACCTTC. Translating gives CASSLASGQGLYGYTF.

The rearrangement joins TRBV7-2 to TRBJ1-4; D may be TRBD1 (6 bases). The CDR3 length is 13 residues. V was pared by 4 bases and J by 10 bases, with 13 bases between. Germline CDR1 and CDR2: SGHTA and FQGNSA. Here the CDR3 reads CASSSDSGAKLFF. CDR3 DNA sequence: TGTGCCAGCAGCTCGGACAGCGGGGCAAAACTGTTTTTT.

This clone was counted a single time. The V gene is TRBV5-1, the J gene TRBJ2-1, with TRBD2 identical over 14 bases. The germline V gene has CDR1 SGHRS and CDR2 YFSETQ. After removal of 1 base from V and 6 bases from J, the junction contained 9 bases not matched to a gene. This CDR3 has 18 amino acids. The CDR3 is CASSLFRLAGGPRNEQFF. The CDR3 DNA reads TGCGCCAGCAGCTTGTTCAGACTAGCGGGAGGGCCCCGCAATGAGCAGTTCTTC. Variable domain in full (rest from reference TRBV5-1 and TRBJ2-1): KAGVTQTPRYLIKTRGQQVTLSCSPISGHRSVSWYQQTPGQGLQFLFEYFSETQRNKGNFPGRFSGRQFSNSRSEMNVSTLELGDSALYLCASSLFRLAGGPRNEQFFGPGTRLTVL.

This clone showed up just once. The rearrangement uses TRBV30 and TRBJ1-4, with D unresolved. Germline values: CDR1 GTSNPN, CDR2 SVGIG (reference sequence). This CDR3 comprises 15 residues. V dropped 0 bases and J dropped 12 bases, with 20 bases sitting between them. The CDR3 loop is CAWSVGLESPPELFF. The CDR3 nucleotides are TGTGCCTGGAGTGTAGGACTCGAATCCCCCCCAGAACTGTTTTTT.

This clone appeared a few times. V gene TRBV6-1 combines with J gene TRBJ1-5; D remains unclear. Germline V gene data show CDR1 as MNHNS and CDR2 as SASEGT. CDR3 length: 19 residues. Trimming took off 2 bases at V and 3 bases at J, with 23 bases between the two ends. CDR3 protein: CASSETLPAGFGPNQPQHF. CDR3 coding DNA: TGTGCCAGCAGTGAAACTCTACCAGCTGGGTTTGGGCCCAATCAGCCCCAGCATTTT.

This chain joins TRBV11-2 and TRBJ1-2, with D perhaps matching TRBD1 (5 bases). The V gene's germline CDR1 is SGHAT and CDR2 FQNNGV. V was clipped by 6 bases and J by 4 bases, with 12 bases between them. This CDR3 comprises 13 residues. CDR3 protein: CASSYSQGYGYTF. The CDR3 region has the DNA TGTGCCAGCAGTTACTCCCAGGGCTATGGCTACACCTTC.

V is TRBV20-1 and J is TRBJ1-1, with 10 bases identical to TRBD1. The CDR3 is 13 amino acids. Germline trimming cut 3 bases from V and 4 bases from J; bases unmatched to any gene: 2. CDR1 DFQATT and CDR2 SNEGSKA come from the germline V gene (reference sequence). CDR3 nucleotide sequence: TGCAGTGCTAGTAGGGACAGGGGCACTGAAGCTTTCTTT. This encodes CSASRDRGTEAFF.

The chain joins TRBV5-4 to TRBJ1-6; D perhaps matches TRBD1 (6 bases). Between the trimmed V and J ends, which lost 0 bases and 6 bases, there was a span of 13 bases. Per germline, CDR1 SGHNT and CDR2 YYREEE (reference sequence). This CDR3 is built from 16 residues. CDR3 nucleotides: TGTGCCAGCAGCTTGGGAGGACAGACCTCTAATTCACCCCTCCACTTT. Its translation: CASSLGGQTSNSPLHF.

The V gene is TRBV11-2, the J gene TRBJ2-3, with TRBD2 as a possible D gene (6 bases). Germline V lookup: CDR1 SGHAT, CDR2 FQNNGV. Trimming removed 5 bases from V and 2 bases from J, with 14 bases in between. The CDR3 loop spans 15 amino acids. The CDR3 loop is CASSSSSALTDTQYF. The CDR3 DNA follows: TGTGCCAGCAGCAGTTCTAGCGCCCTCACAGATACGCAGTATTTT. Using reference TRBV11-2 and TRBJ2-3 for the parts outside the CDR3, the full variable domain is EAGVAQSPRYKIIEKRQSVAFWCNPISGHATLYWYQQILGQGPKLLIQFQNNGVVDDSQLPKDRFSAERLKGVDSTLKIQPAKLEDSAVYLCASSSSSALTDTQYFGPGTRLTVL.

The chain has TRBV11-2 and TRBJ1-1; TRBD1 matches 9 bases. This CDR3 spans 13 amino acids. CDR1 and CDR2 (germline): SGHAT, FQNNGV. Trimming removed 4 bases from V and 8 bases from J; junction bases left unmatched: 5. CDR3 residues: CASSWDRVAEAFF. Here the CDR3 DNA reads TGTGCCAGCAGCTGGGACAGGGTGGCGGAAGCTTTCTTT.

The chain recombines TRBV5-5 with TRBJ2-3, with 10 positions matching TRBD2. The CDR3 spans 19 residues. The germline gives CDR1 SGHKS, CDR2 YYEKEE (reference sequence). V lost 4 bases and J lost 0; bases outside the gene matches: 14. The CDR3 DNA is TGTGCCAGCAGCAAACTAGCGGGGCCAACGACACTTAGCACAGATACGCAGTATTTT. It encodes CASSKLAGPTTLSTDTQYF.